This TCR beta chain was observed in a study of blood T cells in healthy people across ages. Study-level points and caveats: Higher naive T cell percentage went strongly together with higher TCR beta diversity.

In each sample, at least 7 million PBMCs were isolated. A second roughly 7 to 11 cycle PCR used barcoded and J-beta primers. Each cDNA molecule was tagged by a template-switch adaptor with 12 random nucleotides. All samples gave at least 3 million CDR3-containing paired-end reads. TCRdb re-called the 5' RACE reads through MiXCR, storing one row per CDR3 protein. The sample holds about 670,000 distinct CDR3 sequences, about 51% seen once. On this clonotype itself: Its antigen is undetermined.

The CDR3 spans 18 residues. Germline V gene data show CDR1 as DFQATT and CDR2 as SNEGSKA (reference sequence). V dropped 2 bases and J dropped 5; count of bases not matched to a gene: 15. This TCR was recovered from a woman of 80 years or more in good health. The chain employs TRBV20-1 and TRBJ1-6; 7 bases align to TRBD1. Source material: blood. The CDR3 loop is CSARPVKGQRDDNSPLHF. The CDR3 DNA is TGCAGTGCTAGACCCGTAAAGGGACAGCGAGACGATAATTCACCCCTCCACTTT.